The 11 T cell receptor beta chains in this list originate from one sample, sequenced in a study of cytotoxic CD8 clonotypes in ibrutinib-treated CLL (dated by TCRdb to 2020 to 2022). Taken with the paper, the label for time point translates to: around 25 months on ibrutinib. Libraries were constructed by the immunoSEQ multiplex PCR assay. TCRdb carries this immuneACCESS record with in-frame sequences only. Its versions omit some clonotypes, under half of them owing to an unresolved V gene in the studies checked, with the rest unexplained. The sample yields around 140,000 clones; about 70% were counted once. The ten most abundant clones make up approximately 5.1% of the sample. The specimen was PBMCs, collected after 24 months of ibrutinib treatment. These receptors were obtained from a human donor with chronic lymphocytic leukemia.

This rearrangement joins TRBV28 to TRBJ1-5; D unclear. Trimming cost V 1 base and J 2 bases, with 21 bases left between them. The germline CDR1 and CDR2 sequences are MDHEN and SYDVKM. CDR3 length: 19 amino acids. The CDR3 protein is CASSLLGTKSRGRNQPQHF. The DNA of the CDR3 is TGTGCCAGCAGTTTATTGGGCACCAAAAGTCGCGGGCGCAATCAGCCCCAGCATTTT.

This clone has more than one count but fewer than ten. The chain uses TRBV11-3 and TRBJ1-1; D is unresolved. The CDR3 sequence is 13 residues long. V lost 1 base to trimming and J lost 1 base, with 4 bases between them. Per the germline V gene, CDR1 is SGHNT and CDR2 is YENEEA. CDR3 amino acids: CASSLVTNTEAFF. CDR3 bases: TGTGCCAGCAGCTTAGTGACGAACACTGAAGCTTTCTTT.

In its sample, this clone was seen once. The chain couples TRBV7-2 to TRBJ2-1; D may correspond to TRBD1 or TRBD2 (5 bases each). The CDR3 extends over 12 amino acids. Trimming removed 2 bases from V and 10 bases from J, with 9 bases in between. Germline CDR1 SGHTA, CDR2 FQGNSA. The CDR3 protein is CASSLLAGEQFF. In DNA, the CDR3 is TGTGCCAGCAGCTTACTAGCAGGGGAGCAGTTCTTC. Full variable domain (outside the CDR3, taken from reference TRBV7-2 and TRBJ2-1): GAGVSQSPSNKVTEKGKDVELRCDPISGHTALYWYRQSLGQGLEFLIYFQGNSAPDKSGLPSDRFSAERTGGSVSTLTIQRTQQEDSAVYLCASSLLAGEQFFGPGTRLTVL.

This chain's CDR3 is CATSRELGGPHKETQYF. In DNA, the CDR3 is TGTGCCACCAGCAGAGAATTGGGGGGGCCCCACAAAGAGACCCAGTACTTC. The chain combines TRBV15 with TRBJ2-5; perhaps TRBD2 as D (7 bases). Germline V CDR1 and CDR2: LNHNV, YYDKDF (reference sequence). The CDR3 runs to 17 residues. V was clipped by 0 bases and J by 3 bases, with 17 bases between them.

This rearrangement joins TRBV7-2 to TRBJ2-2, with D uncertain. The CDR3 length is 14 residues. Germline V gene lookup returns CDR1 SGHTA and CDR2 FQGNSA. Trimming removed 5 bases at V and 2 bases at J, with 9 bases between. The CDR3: CASSPRHNTGELFF. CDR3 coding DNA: TGTGCCAGCAGCCCTAGACACAACACCGGGGAGCTGTTTTTT.

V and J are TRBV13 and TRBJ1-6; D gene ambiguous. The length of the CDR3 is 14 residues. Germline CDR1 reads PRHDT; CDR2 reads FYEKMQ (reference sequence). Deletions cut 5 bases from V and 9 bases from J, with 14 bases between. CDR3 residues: CASSPLGAGSPLHF. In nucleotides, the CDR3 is TGTGCCAGCAGCCCGCTGGGAGCGGGTTCACCCCTCCACTTT.

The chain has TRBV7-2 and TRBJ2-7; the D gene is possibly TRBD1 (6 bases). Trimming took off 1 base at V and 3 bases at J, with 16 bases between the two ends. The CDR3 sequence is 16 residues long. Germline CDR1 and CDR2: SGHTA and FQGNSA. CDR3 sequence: CASSLDRTGLGYEQYF. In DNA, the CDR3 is TGTGCCAGCAGCTTAGACAGAACAGGGTTGGGCTACGAGCAGTACTTC.

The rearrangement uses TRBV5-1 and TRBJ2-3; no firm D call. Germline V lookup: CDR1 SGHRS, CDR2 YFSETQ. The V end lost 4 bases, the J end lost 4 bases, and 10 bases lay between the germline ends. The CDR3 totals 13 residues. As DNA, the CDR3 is TGCGCCAGCAGCCAAGCCCCGCCAGATACGCAGTATTTT. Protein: CASSQAPPDTQYF.

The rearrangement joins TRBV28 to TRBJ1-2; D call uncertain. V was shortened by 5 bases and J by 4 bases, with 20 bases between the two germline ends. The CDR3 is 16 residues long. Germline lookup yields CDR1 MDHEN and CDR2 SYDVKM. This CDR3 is CASSQIDGPIIYGYTF. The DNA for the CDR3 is TGTGCCAGCAGTCAAATCGACGGCCCTATTATCTATGGCTACACCTTC.

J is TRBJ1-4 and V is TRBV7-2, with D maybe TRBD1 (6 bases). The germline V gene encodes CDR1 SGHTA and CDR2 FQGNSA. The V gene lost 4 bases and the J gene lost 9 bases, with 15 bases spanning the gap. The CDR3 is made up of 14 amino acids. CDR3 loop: CASSSGQGVQKLFF. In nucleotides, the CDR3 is TGTGCCAGCAGCTCGGGACAAGGGGTGCAAAAACTGTTTTTT.

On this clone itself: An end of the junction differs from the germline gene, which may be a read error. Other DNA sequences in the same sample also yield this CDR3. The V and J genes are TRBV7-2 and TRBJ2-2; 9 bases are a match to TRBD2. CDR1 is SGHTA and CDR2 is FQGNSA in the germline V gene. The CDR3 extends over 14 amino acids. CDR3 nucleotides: TGTGCCAGCAGCCTAGCGGGAAACACCGGGGAGCTGTTTTTT. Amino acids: CASSLAGNTGELFF.